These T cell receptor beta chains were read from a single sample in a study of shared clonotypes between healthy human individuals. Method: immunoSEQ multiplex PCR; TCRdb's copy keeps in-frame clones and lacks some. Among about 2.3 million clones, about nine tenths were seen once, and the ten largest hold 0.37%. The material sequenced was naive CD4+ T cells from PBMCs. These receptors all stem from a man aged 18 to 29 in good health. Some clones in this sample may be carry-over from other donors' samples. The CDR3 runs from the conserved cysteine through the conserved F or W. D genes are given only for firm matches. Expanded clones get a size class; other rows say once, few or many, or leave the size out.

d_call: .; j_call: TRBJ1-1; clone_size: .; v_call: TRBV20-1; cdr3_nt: TGCAGTGCGAGTTGGGCCACTGAAGCTTTCTTT; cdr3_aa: CSASWATEAFF
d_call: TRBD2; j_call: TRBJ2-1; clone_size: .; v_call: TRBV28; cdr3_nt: TGTGCCAGCAGTTTATGGGGACTAGCGGGAGCAGTTCATGAGCAGTTCTTC; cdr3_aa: CASSLWGLAGAVHEQFF
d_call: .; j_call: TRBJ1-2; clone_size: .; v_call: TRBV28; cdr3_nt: TGTGCCAGCAGTTTAACGGGTTTATATGGCTACACCTTC; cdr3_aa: CASSLTGLYGYTF
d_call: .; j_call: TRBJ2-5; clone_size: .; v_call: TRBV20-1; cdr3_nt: TGCAGTGCTAGTTCCGAGACCCAGTACTTC; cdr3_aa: CSASSETQYF
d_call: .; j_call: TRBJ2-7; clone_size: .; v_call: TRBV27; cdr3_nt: TGTGCCAGCAGTCTGAAGGGGTTTTCCTACGAGCAGTACTTC; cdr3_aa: CASSLKGFSYEQYF
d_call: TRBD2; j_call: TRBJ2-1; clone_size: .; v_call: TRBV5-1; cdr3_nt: TGCGCCAGCAGGGGTGGGAGCGGGATAGGGTCCTACAATGAGCAGTTCTTC; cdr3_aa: CASRGGSGIGSYNEQFF
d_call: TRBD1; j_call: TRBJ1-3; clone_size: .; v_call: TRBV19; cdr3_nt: TGTGCCACCCAAGGAGGGGGCCGTGGAAACACCATATATTTT; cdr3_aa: CATQGGGRGNTIYF
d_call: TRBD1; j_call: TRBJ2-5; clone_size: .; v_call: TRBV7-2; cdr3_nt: TGTGCCAGCAGCTTGCCCTCGGGACAGGGTGAGGAGACCCAGTACTTC; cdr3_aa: CASSLPSGQGEETQYF
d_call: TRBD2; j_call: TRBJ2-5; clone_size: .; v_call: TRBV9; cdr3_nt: TGTGCCAGCAGCACTAGCGGGAGAGGAGAGACCCAGTACTTC; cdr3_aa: CASSTSGRGETQYF
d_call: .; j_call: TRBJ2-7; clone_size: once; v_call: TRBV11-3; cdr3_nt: TGTGCCAGCAGCCGCGACCGTTACGAGCAGTACTTC; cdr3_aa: CASSRDRYEQYF
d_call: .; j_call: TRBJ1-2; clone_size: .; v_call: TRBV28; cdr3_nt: TGTGCCACCCGAGGGACGGAGAACTATGGCTACACCTTC; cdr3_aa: CATRGTENYGYTF
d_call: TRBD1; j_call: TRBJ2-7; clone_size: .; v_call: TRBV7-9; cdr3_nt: TGTGCCAGCAGCTCACCGGGACAGGGCCTCTACGAGCAGTACTTC; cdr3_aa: CASSSPGQGLYEQYF
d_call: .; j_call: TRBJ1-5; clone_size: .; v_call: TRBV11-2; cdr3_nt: TGTGCCAGCAGCTTAGCCCCCCACAATCAGCCCCAGCATTTT; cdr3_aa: CASSLAPHNQPQHF
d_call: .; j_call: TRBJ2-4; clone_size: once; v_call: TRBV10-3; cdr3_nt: TGTGCCATCAGTGAGCTTTTGATAGCCAAAAACATTCAGTACTTC; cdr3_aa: CAISELLIAKNIQYF
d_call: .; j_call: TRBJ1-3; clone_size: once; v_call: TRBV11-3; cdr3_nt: TGTGCCAGCAGCTTAGGGACCCCGGGAAACACCATATATTTT; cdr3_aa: CASSLGTPGNTIYF
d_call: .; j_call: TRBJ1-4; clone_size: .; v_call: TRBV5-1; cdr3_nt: TGCGCCAGCAGCTCTCCGGGACCTGGGGAAAAACTGTTTTTT; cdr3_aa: CASSSPGPGEKLFF
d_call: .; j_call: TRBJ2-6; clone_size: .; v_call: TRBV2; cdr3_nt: TGTGCCAGCACCGGGACTGAGAGATTTTATGGGGCCAACGTCCTGACTTTC; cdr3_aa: CASTGTERFYGANVLTF
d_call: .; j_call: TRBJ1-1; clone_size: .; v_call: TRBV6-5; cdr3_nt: TGTGCCAGCAGTGGAAGAACAAAGTTGAACACTGAAGCTTTCTTT; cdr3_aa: CASSGRTKLNTEAFF
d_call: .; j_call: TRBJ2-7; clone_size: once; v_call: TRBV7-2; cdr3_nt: TGTGCCAGCAGCCGCGGGACTTTGGGGTCCTACGAGCAGTACTTC; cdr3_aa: CASSRGTLGSYEQYF
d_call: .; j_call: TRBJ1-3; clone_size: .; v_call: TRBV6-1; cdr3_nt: TGTGCCAGCAGTGTATCCGGAAACACCATATATTTT; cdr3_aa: CASSVSGNTIYF
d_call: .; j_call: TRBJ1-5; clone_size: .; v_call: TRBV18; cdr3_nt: TGTGCCAGCTCAACAGGTTGGGCTAGCAATCAGCCCCAGCATTTT; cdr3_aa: CASSTGWASNQPQHF
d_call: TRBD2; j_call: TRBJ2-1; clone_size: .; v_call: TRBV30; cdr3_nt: TGTGCCTGGGATATAGCGGGAGGGGACAATGAGCAGTTCTTC; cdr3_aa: CAWDIAGGDNEQFF
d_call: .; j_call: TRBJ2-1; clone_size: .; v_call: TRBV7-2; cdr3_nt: TGTGCCAGCAGTTCCTGGTCAGGACATACAATGAGGCAGTTCTTC; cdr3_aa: CASSSWSGHTMRQFF
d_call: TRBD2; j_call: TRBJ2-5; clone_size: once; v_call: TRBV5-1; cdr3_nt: TGCGCCAGCAGCGCTGGACTAGCGGGAACTTTAGCGGAAGAGACCCAGTACTTC; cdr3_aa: CASSAGLAGTLAEETQYF
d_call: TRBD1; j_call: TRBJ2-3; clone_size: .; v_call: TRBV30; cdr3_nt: TGTGCCTGGGTAGGGACAGGGGCCCTAGATACGCAGTATTTT; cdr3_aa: CAWVGTGALDTQYF
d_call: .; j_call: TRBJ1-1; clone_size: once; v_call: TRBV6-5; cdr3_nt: TGTGCCAGCAGTAGGGGTGGTCAGATTGAAGCTTTCTTT; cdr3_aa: CASSRGGQIEAFF
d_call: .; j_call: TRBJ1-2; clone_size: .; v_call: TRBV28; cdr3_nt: TGTGCCAGCAGTTTAGGGGGGCGATTCATGTATGGCTACACCTTC; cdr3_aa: CASSLGGRFMYGYTF
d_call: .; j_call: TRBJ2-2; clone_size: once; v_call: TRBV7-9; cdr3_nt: TGTGCCAGCAGCTTGGTGTGGTGGGGCGCGAACACCGGGGAGCTGTTTTTT; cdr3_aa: CASSLVWWGANTGELFF
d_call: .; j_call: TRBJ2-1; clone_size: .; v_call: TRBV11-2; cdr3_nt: TGTGCCAGCAGCTTGGCCCCGTCTAGTGGGGGATACGAGGAGCAGTTCTTC; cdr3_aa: CASSLAPSSGGYEEQFF
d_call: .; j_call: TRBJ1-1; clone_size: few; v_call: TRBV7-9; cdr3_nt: TGTGCCAGCAGCGGCGGGAAGAACACTGAAGCTTTCTTT; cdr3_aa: CASSGGKNTEAFF
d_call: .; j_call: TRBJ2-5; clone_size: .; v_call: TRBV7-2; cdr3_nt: TGTGCCAGCAGCGGCAGGGGCGGAGGGGTAGAGACCCAGTACTTC; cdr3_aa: CASSGRGGGVETQYF
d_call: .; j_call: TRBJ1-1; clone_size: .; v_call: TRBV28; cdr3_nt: TGTGCCAGCAGTTCGAAAGGGGCTTTCTTT; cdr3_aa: CASSSKGAFF
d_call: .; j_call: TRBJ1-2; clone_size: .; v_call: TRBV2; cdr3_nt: TGTGCCAGCAGTGAATACGCCACAGGGCCTGGGTATGGCTACACCTTC; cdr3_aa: CASSEYATGPGYGYTF
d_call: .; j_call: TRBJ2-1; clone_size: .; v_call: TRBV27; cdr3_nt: TGTGCCAGCAGGCCGACCTCCTGGTCCTACAATGAGCAGTTCTTC; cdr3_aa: CASRPTSWSYNEQFF